This paragraph reports one TCR beta chain. Its antigen remains unknown. Naive CD8 isolation took CD45RO-negative cells positively selected for CCR7 and excluded terminally differentiated effector memory CD45RA+ cells. This entry belongs to a study of shared clonotypes between healthy human individuals. Study-wide results and caveats: In contrast to clonotypes shared by all four donors, non-shared clonotypes had lower generation probabilities. Of the naive CD4 clonotypes, roughly 5% were shared across a few donors. Deeper or shallower sequencing was expected to change how clonotypes are shared among donors. Among the subsets, naive ones generally showed larger estimated richness than memory ones.

TCRdb's table, derived via immunoSEQ multiplex PCR, lists solely in-frame clones and lacks some. Here the sample spans about 1.9 million clones, 80% to 95% being singletons. V trimming: 8 bases; J trimming: 7 bases; junction bases outside the gene matches: 12. The CDR3 loop spans 15 amino acids. From germline, CDR1 is MNHEY and CDR2 SMNVEV (reference sequence). The sample taken for sequencing was naive CD8+ T cells from PBMCs. The TCR originated in a man between 18 and 35 years old in good health. Some clones in this sample may be carry-over from other donors' samples. This chain joins TRBV27 and TRBJ2-1; 9 bases map to TRBD2. The CDR3 DNA sequence: TGTGCCAGCGGACTTCTAGCGGGACCGAATAATGAGCAGTTCTTC. It translates to CASGLLAGPNNEQFF.